The sequence of this T cell receptor (beta chain) was determined in a study of shared clonotypes between healthy human individuals. The data were produced by immunoSEQ multiplex PCR, yet TCRdb's version contains in-frame clones alone and is incomplete. The sample lists around 720,000 clones, around three quarters occurring once. The sequencing sample was made of memory CD4+ T cells sorted from blood. Subset here: CD45RA-negative fraction. This clonotype originated in a woman in her thirties in good health.

CDR3 DNA sequence: TGCGCCAGCAGCACCGGACCCTCGGGGGCCAACGTCCTGACTTTC. Translating gives CASSTGPSGANVLTF. The V gene is TRBV5-1, the J gene TRBJ2-6; D uncertain. Germline V gene lookup returns CDR1 SGHRS and CDR2 YFSETQ. The CDR3 spans 15 residues. V was pared by 4 bases and J by 4 bases, with 12 bases between.